This TCR beta chain appears in the sequencing data of a study of radiation and T cells in renal cell carcinoma (dated by TCRdb to 2020 to 2021). Background on the whole study: Samples were obtained from a clinical trial, in which 15 Gy stereotactic body radiation therapy was delivered to primary renal cell carcinomas and nephrectomy was performed 4 weeks later. A total of 50 to 55 samples underwent TCR beta sequencing, made up of about 26 tumors and around 27 peripheral blood samples. Across all 55 or so samples, 4,016,671 unique CDR3 nucleotide sequences, encoding 2 million to 3 million unique CDR3 amino acid sequences, were identified.

TCR beta libraries were generated from genomic DNA with the immunoSEQ kit, following the manufacturer's recommendations. Library preparation used a first multiplex PCR with proprietary primers, then a second PCR adding unique barcodes, with bead cleanups after each round. A kit-provided positive control reaction and a negative control reaction were included in every sample batch. The final libraries were assessed on an Agilent 4200 TapeStation D1000 ScreenTape, pooled by volume, and quantified by qPCR. Sequencing was performed on an Illumina NextSeq500 using a MidOutput 150-cycle cartridge, with 156 Read1 cycles, 15 Index1 cycles, and the kit custom primers. The pooled library was loaded at roughly 1 pM, with an approximately 21% PhiX control spiked in. In the authors' own workflow: Vendor-processed data were analyzed in R, and a clonotype was defined as all T cells sharing the same CDR3 nucleotide sequence. For clone abundance analyses, frequencies were normalized to the 10,000 most abundant clones per sample. Public T cell clones, which averaged fewer than five per sample, were excluded before analysis. Tumor-enriched clonotypes and baseline blood-enriched clonotypes were defined as those with an abundance difference of at least 32-fold between compartments. A beta-binomial differential abundance model was used to identify clonotypes that were expanded or contracted between blood time points. Tumor-blood repertoire similarity was measured with the Baroni-Urbani and Buser coefficient, and groups were compared using two-tailed Wilcoxon tests in R. Here the immuneACCESS table is served through TCRdb, limited to in-frame sequences with V and J called. Missing clones are a known gap in these copies; in checked studies unresolved V genes cover under half, and the rest lacks a known reason. V, J and clone size were drawn from that table, and D and trimming were deduced from the DNA. The sample profile shows about 150,000 clones; 87% of them were found once. Over 10% of the sample comes from the top ten.

The meaning of the sample's time point label: blood 2 weeks post-SBRT. The treatment or condition tag for this specimen amounts to: 15 Gy SBRT to primary tumor, nephrectomy 4 weeks later. To follow tumor-enriched clonotypes, serial peripheral blood was collected from radiation-treated patients at baseline and at 2 weeks and 4 weeks after SBRT. Every patient's renal cell carcinoma showed clear cell pathology. The QIAamp DNA Blood Mini Kit (Qiagen) was used to prepare genomic DNA for TCR sequencing. The analyses included only samples that passed all quality control checks. Beyond this particular receptor, the publication reports: Blood repertoire dynamics were not followed beyond 4 weeks after treatment. In blood, the top tumor clonotypes increased from baseline to 2 weeks after radiation and then shrank by 4 weeks, which suggests a temporary expansion of tumor-resident clones. Because the trial had a single-armed design, the trial could not examine how radiation dose or scheduling affected the TCR repertoire. Because pretreatment tumor biopsies were not available, the baseline intratumoral presence of clonotypes could not be determined.

To note about this clone: Its recognized antigen is unknown. There are no base qualities to consult, and no much larger clone falls within one base.

The CDR3 starts with the cysteine, ends with the phenylalanine, and has 16 residues. CDR3 DNA only is kept here, 48 bases in frame from base 1. V drops 0 bases and J drops 4 bases, leaving 16 bases in between. As encoded in the germline V gene, CDR1 is SGDLS while CDR2 is YYNGEE. This clonotype originated in a woman in her forties or fifties with renal cell carcinoma. This specimen consisted of blood, obtained from a patient whose treatment included radiotherapy and nephrectomy. The receptor chain draws on TRBV9 and TRBJ1-1; the D region possibly corresponds to TRBD1 (5 bases align). The CDR3 corresponds to CASSVDYRAGSTEAFF. The base sequence is TGTGCCAGCAGCGTAGATTACCGAGCAGGGAGCACTGAAGCTTTCTTT.